The 31 T cell receptor beta chains given below trace back to one sample, sequenced in a study of shared clonotypes between healthy human individuals. This table comes from immunoSEQ multiplex PCR, and its TCRdb copy is limited to in-frame clones, with some not included. This table has millions of clones, under 95% appearing once. It was CD45RO-negative cells, positively selected for CCR7, that made up naive CD8 cells, with terminally differentiated effector memory CD45RA+ cells excluded. Sequencing was performed on naive CD8+ T cells from PBMCs. The receptors derive from a man aged 18 to 30 in good health. Some clones in this sample may be carry-over from other donors' samples.

This chain joins TRBV28 and TRBJ1-5; TRBD1 matches at 9 bases. CDR1 and CDR2 from the germline V gene are MDHEN and SYDVKM. Losses at the gene ends were 5 bases for V and 2 bases for J; bases not matched to a gene: 19. The length of the CDR3 is 20 residues. CDR3 DNA sequence: TGTGCCAGCAGTACCAGGCAATGGACAGGGGAAGGAGACGGCAATCAGCCCCAGCATTTT. This sequence encodes CASSTRQWTGEGDGNQPQHF.

This clone was observed a few times. This rearrangement joins TRBV7-7 to TRBJ2-1; weak D call: TRBD2 (6 bases). V lost 4 bases and J 1 base, leaving 8 bases between the germline ends. Per germline, CDR1 SSHAT and CDR2 FNYEAQ (reference sequence). CDR3 length: 14 amino acids. The CDR3 loop is CASSSGVSYNEQFF. DNA for the CDR3: TGTGCCAGCAGCTCGGGAGTGTCCTACAATGAGCAGTTCTTC.

The chain combines TRBV12-2 with TRBJ2-7; TRBD1, as called in the table, went unchecked against the DNA. TRBV12-2 is a pseudogene segment. CDR3 length: 14 amino acids. CDR3 in DNA: TGTGCAAGTCGCTCAGGACAGGGTGAGTACGAGCAGTACTTC. Its protein is CASRSGQGEYEQYF.

V and J are TRBV7-9 and TRBJ2-7, with 8 bases matching TRBD1. The junction had 4 bases not matched to a gene; V was cut back by 3 bases and J by 3 bases. Germline CDR1 SEHNR, CDR2 FQNEAQ (reference sequence). The CDR3 covers 14 residues. CDR3 region: CASSFSGTGYEQYF. The DNA for the CDR3 is TGTGCCAGCAGCTTCTCCGGGACAGGCTACGAGCAGTACTTC. Looking up the rest from reference TRBV7-9 and TRBJ2-7 gives the full variable domain: DTGVSQNPRHKITKRGQNVTFRCDPISEHNRLYWYRQTLGQGPEFLTYFQNEAQLEKSRLLSDRFSAERPKGSFSTLEIQRTEQGDSAMYLCASSFSGTGYEQYFGPGTRLTVT.

The chain is built from TRBV7-3 and TRBJ2-3; D ambiguous. This CDR3 spans 16 amino acids. Germline V gene data show CDR1 as SGHTA and CDR2 as FQGTGA. The V end was cut by 4 bases, the J end by 0 bases, with 14 bases between. CDR3 DNA: TGTGCCAGCAGCTCGAGGACGGGCGCTAGCACAGATACGCAGTATTTT. It encodes CASSSRTGASTDTQYF. The whole variable domain, filled in from reference TRBV7-3 and TRBJ2-3, reads GAGVSQTPSNKVTEKGKYVELRCDPISGHTALYWYRQSLGQGPEFLIYFQGTGAADDSGLPNDRFFAVRPEGSVSTLKIQRTERGDSAVYLCASSSRTGASTDTQYFGPGTRLTVL.

This clone occurred once. V usage is TRBV5-6 and J usage is TRBJ2-1; D may match TRBD1 or TRBD2 (5 bases each). The length of the CDR3 is 15 residues. V lost 9 bases to trimming and J lost 4 bases, with 20 bases between them. Germline lookup yields CDR1 SGHDT and CDR2 YYEEEE. Here the CDR3 reads CATSVGVQKYNEQFF. The CDR3 DNA sequence: TGTGCCACCTCCGTGGGGGTACAAAAATACAATGAGCAGTTCTTC.

In DNA, the CDR3 is TGTGCCAGCAAAACAGTGAACACTGAAGCTTTCTTT. It codes for CASKTVNTEAFF. The chain has TRBV27 and TRBJ1-1; D is unresolved. Germline CDR1 reads MNHEY; CDR2 reads SMNVEV (reference sequence). The CDR3 has 12 amino acids. V was clipped by 7 bases and J by 0 bases, with 6 bases between them.

The chain recombines TRBV7-9 with TRBJ2-5; a possible D gene is TRBD2 (5 bases). TRBJ2-7 matches the DNA end more closely, so the J call is doubtful. The CDR3 is 13 amino acids. Germline V gene data show CDR1 as SEHNR and CDR2 as FQNEAQ (reference sequence). This CDR3 reads CASSPAATYEQYF. Written as DNA, the CDR3 is TGTGCCAGCAGCCCAGCGGCCACCTACGAGCAGTACTTC.

This clone was counted between two and nine times. Other DNA variants within this sample encode the same CDR3. The chain couples TRBV27 to TRBJ1-1; no reliable D call. Germline-derived CDR1 and CDR2 are MNHEY and SMNVEV (reference sequence). This CDR3 is 13 amino acids long. Trimming left V 3 bases short and J 1 base short, with 6 bases between. The CDR3 is CASSFSPNTEAFF. CDR3 sequence (DNA): TGTGCCAGCAGTTTCAGTCCGAACACTGAAGCTTTCTTT.

The chain employs TRBV2 and TRBJ2-1; D is unclear. Germline V gene sequence: CDR1 SNHLY, CDR2 FYNNEI. V lost 1 base to trimming and J lost 0 bases, with 10 bases between them. This CDR3 contains 16 residues. CDR3 nucleotide sequence: TGTGCCAGCAGTGAAGTAACAGCTTACTCCTACAATGAGCAGTTCTTC. This gives the protein CASSEVTAYSYNEQFF.

J is TRBJ1-1 and V is TRBV5-4; D might be TRBD1 (6 bases). The CDR3 is 15 residues long. Germline lookup yields CDR1 SGHNT and CDR2 YYREEE (reference sequence). V gave up 2 bases and J gave up 6 bases, with 17 bases separating them. The CDR3 region has the DNA TGTGCCAGCAGCTTTGGAGGCCGCAGGGGATCTGAAGCTTTCTTT. This codes for CASSFGGRRGSEAFF.

The chain combines TRBV10-3 with TRBJ2-3; 9 bases are a match to TRBD2. V shed 2 bases and J 0 bases; nucleotides not matched to a gene: 9. The CDR3 runs to 18 residues. Per the germline V gene, CDR1 is ENHRY and CDR2 is SYGVKD. The CDR3 protein is CAISERSSGKPSTDTQYF. Here the CDR3 DNA reads TGTGCCATCAGTGAGCGTTCTAGCGGGAAGCCTAGCACAGATACGCAGTATTTT.

The V call is TRBV11-2, the J call TRBJ2-5; 12 nucleotides line up with TRBD1. This CDR3 has 13 amino acids. The germline CDR1 and CDR2 sequences are SGHAT and FQNNGV. Trimming at V came to 5 bases and at J to 9 bases, leaving 4 bases not matched to a gene. The CDR3 loop reads CASSMGQGAPQYF. As DNA, the CDR3 is TGTGCCAGCAGCATGGGACAGGGGGCCCCCCAGTACTTC.

The chain joins TRBV13 to TRBJ2-1; possible D gene TRBD1, 5 bases. This CDR3 spans 14 amino acids. Germline loops: CDR1 PRHDT, CDR2 FYEKMQ (reference sequence). V was pared by 5 bases and J by 7 bases, with 15 bases between. Here the CDR3 DNA reads TGTGCCAGCAGCACACGGACACCGCGGAATGAGCAGTTCTTC. This translates into CASSTRTPRNEQFF.

A single count supports this clone. The rearrangement uses TRBV5-6 and TRBJ1-1, with 7 bases that match TRBD1. The CDR3 consists of 15 residues. Germline CDR1 is SGHDT and CDR2 is YYEEEE. The V segment lost 3 bases and the J segment 1 base; nucleotides outside the gene matches: 6. The CDR3 region has the DNA TGTGCCAGCAGCTGGGCCGGACAGGAGAACACTGAAGCTTTCTTT. It specifies CASSWAGQENTEAFF.

This chain links TRBV27 with TRBJ2-3; D is unclear. The V end was cut by 1 base, the J end by 0 bases, with 11 bases between. This CDR3 region has 16 residues. CDR1 is MNHEY, CDR2 SMNVEV, per germline (reference sequence). Written as DNA, the CDR3 is TGTGCCAGCAGTTTATTACGTGCCCTAAGCACAGATACGCAGTATTTT. It is translated as CASSLLRALSTDTQYF.

This clone showed up just once. The chain joins TRBV11-2 to TRBJ2-5; 8 bases agree with TRBD1. The germline V gene has CDR1 SGHAT and CDR2 FQNNGV. The J segment lost 3 bases and the V segment lost 6 bases, leaving 6 bases of the junction unmatched. This CDR3 is 14 amino acids long. The CDR3, as DNA: TGTGCCAGCAGTTACACAGGGGGAAAAGAGACCCAGTACTTC. This gives the protein CASSYTGGKETQYF.

J is TRBJ2-1 and V is TRBV5-1; 8 bases fit TRBD1. The length of the CDR3 is 15 residues. V gave up 4 bases and J gave up 3 bases; unmatched junction bases: 6. CDR1 SGHRS and CDR2 YFSETQ come from the germline V gene. The CDR3 loop reads CASSKDRGFYNEQFF. In DNA, the CDR3 is TGCGCCAGCAGCAAAGACAGGGGCTTCTACAATGAGCAGTTCTTC.

The chain is built from TRBV7-9 and TRBJ2-1, with a tentative D call TRBD1 (5 bases). The CDR3 is 13 residues long. The V end was cut by 1 base, the J end by 7 bases, with 8 bases between. Germline lookup yields CDR1 SEHNR and CDR2 FQNEAQ (reference sequence). The chain's CDR3 is CASSLVGANEQFF. The CDR3 DNA follows: TGTGCCAGCAGCTTAGTAGGGGCGAATGAGCAGTTCTTC. The full variable domain, its missing parts supplied by reference TRBV7-9 and TRBJ2-1, is DTGVSQNPRHKITKRGQNVTFRCDPISEHNRLYWYRQTLGQGPEFLTYFQNEAQLEKSRLLSDRFSAERPKGSFSTLEIQRTEQGDSAMYLCASSLVGANEQFFGPGTRLTVL.

V usage is TRBV18 and J usage is TRBJ1-1; 7 nucleotides agree with TRBD1. CDR1 is KGHSH, CDR2 LQKENI, per germline. The CDR3 totals 11 residues. With 4 bases clipped from V and 8 bases from J, the junction kept 1 base outside the gene matches. The CDR3 nucleotides read TGTGCCAGCTCACAGGACAGGGAAGCTTTCTTT. Amino acids: CASSQDREAFF.

The rearrangement uses TRBV6-5 and TRBJ1-2; D perhaps matches TRBD1 (6 bases). V lost 6 bases, J lost 2 bases, and 13 bases lay in between. The CDR3 has 14 residues. Germline V gives CDR1 MNHEY, CDR2 SVGAGI. The CDR3 protein is CASRDSDSNYGYTF. The DNA for the CDR3 is TGTGCCAGCAGGGACTCGGACAGCAACTATGGCTACACCTTC.

The rearrangement joins TRBV13 to TRBJ1-2; D may be TRBD1 (5 bases). Germline V gives CDR1 PRHDT, CDR2 FYEKMQ (reference sequence). The CDR3 contains 15 residues. The V end was cut by 5 bases, the J end by 1 base, with 14 bases between. For the CDR3, the DNA is TGTGCCAGCAGCAGCCGGGACGGGGATAACTATGGCTACACCTTC. This translates into CASSSRDGDNYGYTF.

The genes are TRBV6-4 and TRBJ2-7; D uncertain. Germline loops: CDR1 MRHNA, CDR2 SNTAGT. CDR3 size: 15 residues. Deletions cut 3 bases from V and 0 bases from J, with 12 bases between. The CDR3 coding sequence is TGTGCCAGCAGTGAAGCCTCGCTCCTCTCCTACGAGCAGTACTTC. It yields the protein CASSEASLLSYEQYF.

As concerns this clone: Other DNA variants within this sample encode the same CDR3. V gene TRBV6-5 combines with J gene TRBJ2-2; perhaps TRBD1 as D (6 bases). Germline-derived CDR1 and CDR2 are MNHEY and SVGAGI. This CDR3 has 15 amino acids. V dropped 2 bases and J dropped 3 bases, with 10 bases sitting between them. The CDR3 spells CASSYGQGYTGELFF. The CDR3 region has the DNA TGTGCCAGCAGTTACGGCCAGGGGTACACCGGGGAGCTGTTTTTT.

The V and J genes are TRBV10-3 and TRBJ1-6; no clear D gene. This CDR3 is built from 9 residues. The germline gives CDR1 ENHRY, CDR2 SYGVKD. Trimming left V 7 bases short and J 13 bases short, with 5 bases between. This CDR3 reads CAINWPLHF. The CDR3 nucleotides are TGTGCCATCAATTGGCCCCTCCACTTT.

The chain links TRBV7-8 to TRBJ1-2, with TRBD1 as a possible D gene (6 bases). The CDR3 contains 13 residues. Germline V gene sequence: CDR1 SGHVS, CDR2 FQNEAQ. The V and J ends lost 4 bases and 6 bases respectively, with 12 bases between them. CDR3 loop: CASSYTGSDGYTF. Here the CDR3 DNA reads TGTGCCAGCAGCTACACAGGGAGCGATGGCTACACCTTC.

The J gene is TRBJ2-5, the V gene TRBV4-2, with TRBD1 matching over 11 bases. V was pared by 4 bases and J by 4 bases, with 8 bases of the junction left unmatched. The CDR3 totals 16 residues. The V gene's germline CDR1 is LGHNA and CDR2 YNFKEQ. Here the CDR3 reads CASSPTLGQGVETQYF. The DNA for the CDR3 is TGTGCCAGCAGCCCGACCTTGGGACAGGGGGTAGAGACCCAGTACTTC.

V usage is TRBV30 and J usage is TRBJ2-1, with 8 bases matching TRBD1. Germline assignment: CDR1 GTSNPN and CDR2 SVGIG (reference sequence). V gave up 1 base and J gave up 5 bases; unmatched junction bases: 7. The CDR3 extends over 15 amino acids. The CDR3 DNA is TGTGCCTGGAGTGACCCCGGACAGGGCCACAATGAGCAGTTCTTC. Protein: CAWSDPGQGHNEQFF.

The chain employs TRBV2 and TRBJ2-3, with a possible D match to TRBD1 (6 bases). Trimming shortened V by 0 bases and J by 4 bases, and 32 bases separated the two germline ends. This CDR3 is 22 amino acids long. Germline V gives CDR1 SNHLY, CDR2 FYNNEI. CDR3 DNA sequence: TGTGCCAGCAGTGAAGCGCTCTCGACATGGGGGAGAACAGGGTTTGATTCAGATACGCAGTATTTT. Amino acids: CASSEALSTWGRTGFDSDTQYF.

The rearrangement links TRBV27 to TRBJ2-1, with D possibly being TRBD1 (6 bases). CDR1 and CDR2 from the germline V gene are MNHEY and SMNVEV (reference sequence). This CDR3 contains 14 residues. With 3 bases removed from V and 5 bases from J, the gap between germline ends came to 11 bases. The CDR3 sequence is CASSFTGQHNEQFF. The DNA of the CDR3 is TGTGCCAGCAGTTTTACGGGACAACACAATGAGCAGTTCTTC.

This sequence joins TRBV7-2 and TRBJ2-1, with 9 positions matching TRBD2. CDR3 length: 15 residues. Trimming cost V 3 bases and J 5 bases; bases outside gene matches: 5. The germline V gene has CDR1 SGHTA and CDR2 FQGNSA. The CDR3 DNA sequence: TGTGCCAGCAGCTTGGCGGGAGGGCCGCACAATGAGCAGTTCTTC. Residues: CASSLAGGPHNEQFF.